Below, one T cell receptor beta chain is given with its context. Its antigen is currently unknown. The sample comes from a study of T cell repertoires in cytomegalovirus infection. Overall study context: HLA-B-restricted CMV epitopes that are well studied, plus recently identified HLA-C-restricted ones, were used by the study.

TCRdb recomputed calls from the reads with MiXCR, one row per CDR3 protein. Found here are about a million distinct CDR3 sequences, approximately 30% of them singletons; the top ten hold around 15%. The ends lost 11 bases at V and 4 bases at J; junction bases unmatched: 10. Germline V lookup: CDR1 MNHEY, CDR2 SVGAGI. This CDR3 comprises 16 residues. The sequences come from cultured CD8+ T cells from PBMCs, collected from culture after CMV antigen stimulation. The sequence came from a human donor in good health (CMV status not recorded). Some clones in this sample may be carry-over from other donors' samples. The chain employs TRBV6-5 and TRBJ2-5; TRBD2 matches 16 bases. CDR3 in amino acids: CASRGTSGGAGETQYF. CDR3 coding DNA: TGTGCCTCTCGCGGGACTAGCGGGGGGGCAGGAGAGACCCAGTACTTC.